These T cell receptor beta chains were read from a single sample in a study of cytomegalovirus exposure and HLA in healthy donors. Some clones are missing from TCRdb's copy, which holds only in-frame ones; the method was immunoSEQ multiplex PCR. The table shows approximately 220,000 clones, with around three quarters occurring only once. The specimen sequenced was PBMCs. All receptors come from a man aged 35 to 55 in good health and CMV-seronegative. CDR3s include the opening cysteine and the closing phenylalanine or tryptophan. Fields, in order: D gene, V gene, clone size, J gene, CDR3 protein, CDR3 DNA. The D gene is left open where the match is weak. Some rows have no size entry. The others give once, few or many, or a class for an expanded clone.

d_gene: -
v_gene: TRBV7-3
abundance: -
j_gene: TRBJ2-2
CDR3aa: CASSLRAGQTTGELFF
CDR3nt: TGTGCCAGCAGCTTACGGGCGGGGCAGACCACCGGGGAGCTGTTTTTT

d_gene: -
v_gene: TRBV13
abundance: -
j_gene: TRBJ1-1
CDR3aa: CASSLGGGTGEAFF
CDR3nt: TGTGCCAGCAGCCTGGGGGGGGGAACTGGTGAAGCTTTCTTT

d_gene: TRBD1
v_gene: TRBV2
abundance: few
j_gene: TRBJ2-7
CDR3aa: CASSDPDRAYEQYF
CDR3nt: TGTGCCAGCAGTGACCCGGACAGGGCTTACGAGCAGTACTTC

d_gene: TRBD1
v_gene: TRBV7-3
abundance: -
j_gene: TRBJ2-7
CDR3aa: CASSSPGGEQYF
CDR3nt: TGTGCCAGCAGCTCCCCAGGGGGCGAGCAGTACTTC

d_gene: -
v_gene: TRBV30
abundance: -
j_gene: TRBJ2-5
CDR3aa: CAWNQGLEETQYF
CDR3nt: TGTGCCTGGAACCAGGGTCTCGAGGAGACCCAGTACTTC

d_gene: TRBD1
v_gene: TRBV5-1
abundance: -
j_gene: TRBJ2-1
CDR3aa: CASSSTGTGGFEQFF
CDR3nt: TGCGCCAGCAGCTCAACCGGGACAGGGGGCTTTGAGCAGTTCTTC

d_gene: -
v_gene: TRBV21-1
abundance: -
j_gene: TRBJ1-5
CDR3aa: CASSKARVFNDQPQHF
CDR3nt: TGTGCCAGCAGCAAAGCCCGGGTTTTCAACGATCAGCCCCAGCATTTT

d_gene: -
v_gene: TRBV11-1
abundance: once
j_gene: TRBJ2-5
CDR3aa: CASSPGQGGETQYF
CDR3nt: TGTGCCAGCAGCCCCGGACAGGGAGGGGAGACCCAGTACTTC

d_gene: TRBD1
v_gene: TRBV28
abundance: -
j_gene: TRBJ2-4
CDR3aa: CASSGQVPAKNIQYF
CDR3nt: TGTGCCAGCAGTGGACAGGTTCCGGCCAAAAACATTCAGTACTTC

d_gene: -
v_gene: TRBV4-3
abundance: few
j_gene: TRBJ1-3
CDR3aa: CASSQGQGSGNTIYF
CDR3nt: TGCGCCAGCAGCCAAGGTCAGGGCTCTGGAAACACCATATATTTT

d_gene: -
v_gene: TRBV6-1
abundance: once
j_gene: TRBJ2-7
CDR3aa: CASSEAPRSSYEQYF
CDR3nt: TGTGCCAGCAGTGAAGCGCCAAGGAGCTCCTACGAGCAGTACTTC

d_gene: -
v_gene: TRBV2
abundance: -
j_gene: TRBJ2-7
CDR3aa: CASGWWQGYEQYF
CDR3nt: TGTGCCAGCGGATGGTGGCAGGGCTACGAGCAGTACTTC

d_gene: TRBD1
v_gene: TRBV6-5
abundance: -
j_gene: TRBJ2-7
CDR3aa: CASSYWTGGYYEQYF
CDR3nt: TGTGCCAGCAGTTACTGGACAGGGGGGTATTACGAGCAGTACTTC

d_gene: -
v_gene: TRBV11-2
abundance: -
j_gene: TRBJ2-1
CDR3aa: CASSPRVGGGSYNEQFF
CDR3nt: TGTGCCAGCAGCCCCCGCGTAGGGGGGGGGTCGTACAATGAGCAGTTCTTC

d_gene: -
v_gene: TRBV4-3
abundance: -
j_gene: TRBJ2-3
CDR3aa: CASSEDRTVGDTQYF
CDR3nt: TGCGCCAGCAGCGAAGATCGGACAGTTGGAGATACGCAGTATTTT

d_gene: -
v_gene: TRBV6-5
abundance: -
j_gene: TRBJ2-2
CDR3aa: CASSYSVGDTGELFF
CDR3nt: TGTGCCAGCAGTTACTCAGTAGGGGATACCGGGGAGCTGTTTTTT

d_gene: TRBD2
v_gene: TRBV9
abundance: -
j_gene: TRBJ2-7
CDR3aa: CASSVGRAGDYEQYF
CDR3nt: TGTGCCAGCAGCGTAGGGCGAGCGGGAGACTACGAGCAGTACTTC

d_gene: TRBD1
v_gene: TRBV25-1
abundance: once
j_gene: TRBJ1-4
CDR3aa: CASGEPTGGREKLFF
CDR3nt: TGTGCCAGCGGAGAGCCGACAGGGGGCAGAGAAAAACTGTTTTTT

d_gene: TRBD1
v_gene: TRBV30
abundance: -
j_gene: TRBJ2-7
CDR3aa: CAWSDGQGGYEQYF
CDR3nt: TGTGCCTGGAGTGACGGACAGGGCGGGTACGAGCAGTACTTC

d_gene: -
v_gene: TRBV21-1
abundance: -
j_gene: TRBJ1-5
CDR3aa: CASSKERMTGGRNQPQHF
CDR3nt: TGTGCCAGCAGCAAAGAGCGTATGACAGGGGGCCGCAATCAGCCCCAGCATTTT

d_gene: TRBD1
v_gene: TRBV6-5
abundance: few
j_gene: TRBJ1-1
CDR3aa: CASSLGQGNEAFF
CDR3nt: TGTGCCAGCAGCCTTGGACAGGGTAATGAAGCTTTCTTT

d_gene: -
v_gene: TRBV27
abundance: -
j_gene: TRBJ2-4
CDR3aa: CASSLQLNRGGGNIQYF
CDR3nt: TGTGCCAGCAGTTTACAACTTAACAGGGGAGGAGGAAACATTCAGTACTTC

d_gene: -
v_gene: TRBV25-1
abundance: few
j_gene: TRBJ1-1
CDR3aa: CASSETTGRAFF
CDR3nt: TGTGCCAGCAGTGAAACAACAGGGCGGGCTTTCTTT

d_gene: -
v_gene: TRBV9
abundance: -
j_gene: TRBJ2-1
CDR3aa: CASSVESVYNEQFF
CDR3nt: TGTGCCAGCAGCGTAGAGTCAGTTTACAATGAGCAGTTCTTC

d_gene: TRBD1
v_gene: TRBV5-1
abundance: -
j_gene: TRBJ2-7
CDR3aa: CASSPRQGSHEQYF
CDR3nt: TGCGCCAGCAGCCCGAGACAGGGGTCCCACGAGCAGTACTTC

d_gene: -
v_gene: TRBV9
abundance: -
j_gene: TRBJ2-7
CDR3aa: CASSDPARGSYEQYF
CDR3nt: TGTGCCAGCAGCGACCCCGCCAGGGGCTCCTACGAGCAGTACTTC

d_gene: TRBD1
v_gene: TRBV19
abundance: -
j_gene: TRBJ1-1
CDR3aa: CATSRTGWTEAFF
CDR3nt: TGTGCCACCTCCCGGACAGGGTGGACTGAAGCTTTCTTT

d_gene: -
v_gene: TRBV28
abundance: -
j_gene: TRBJ1-3
CDR3aa: CASSLGRRNTIYF
CDR3nt: TGTGCCAGCAGCTTGGGCCGGAGGAACACCATATATTTT

d_gene: -
v_gene: TRBV7-2
abundance: -
j_gene: TRBJ2-1
CDR3aa: CASSLLNEQFF
CDR3nt: TGTGCCAGCAGCTTATTAAATGAGCAGTTCTTC

d_gene: -
v_gene: TRBV9
abundance: -
j_gene: TRBJ2-1
CDR3aa: CASSVGGLTYNEQFF
CDR3nt: TGTGCCAGCAGCGTAGGCGGACTTACCTACAATGAGCAGTTCTTC

d_gene: -
v_gene: TRBV7-2
abundance: few
j_gene: TRBJ2-3
CDR3aa: CASSFLPWGTSTDTQYF
CDR3nt: TGTGCCAGCAGCTTCCTCCCCTGGGGGACTAGCACAGATACGCAGTATTTT